A single sample is the source of the 23 T cell receptor beta chains below, sequenced in a study of T cells in localized non-small cell lung cancer. Sequencing used immunoSEQ multiplex PCR; TCRdb keeps in-frame clones, though not all of them. The sample contains 1,500 to 2,000 clones, approximately 22% of which appear only once. The specimen was normal lung tissue next to the tumor, collected before any cancer treatment. All receptors derive from a man aged 18 to 49 with stage I lung adenocarcinoma.

This clone was counted a few times. The chain recombines TRBV11-3 with TRBJ1-4; 9 nucleotides match TRBD1. Germline trimming cut 6 bases from V and 7 bases from J; bases unmatched to any gene: 6. Germline CDR1 SGHNT, CDR2 YENEEA. This CDR3 contains 14 residues. The CDR3 DNA sequence: TGTGCCAGCAGGCCACAGGGGGCTGGTGAAAAACTGTTTTTT. Protein sequence: CASRPQGAGEKLFF.

By sample fraction, this clone is large. The chain couples TRBV6-8 to TRBJ1-1; D gene ambiguous. Trimming removed 2 bases at V and 0 bases at J, with 7 bases between. Germline CDR1 is MNHGY and CDR2 is SAAAGT. The CDR3 runs 14 residues. CDR3: CASSYTRMNTEAFF. The CDR3 DNA follows: TGTGCCAGCAGTTACACCCGGATGAACACTGAAGCTTTCTTT.

The chain is built from TRBV9 and TRBJ2-5, with a possible D match to TRBD2 (6 bases). This CDR3 has 13 amino acids. Trimming took off 1 base at V and 4 bases at J, with 8 bases between the two ends. From germline, CDR1 is SGDLS and CDR2 YYNGEE. CDR3 DNA sequence: TGTGCCAGCAGCGTACTGGGAGGAGAGACCCAGTACTTC. Residues: CASSVLGGETQYF.

The chain uses TRBV30 and TRBJ2-5, with TRBD2 matching over 10 bases. This CDR3 spans 15 amino acids. The germline gives CDR1 GTSNPN, CDR2 SVGIG (reference sequence). V shed 2 bases and J 2 bases; nucleotides not matched to a gene: 5. As DNA, the CDR3 is TGTGCCTGGAGTAAACTAGCGGGGCCACAAGAGACCCAGTACTTC. Translating it yields CAWSKLAGPQETQYF.

In its sample, this clone ranks as medium-sized. This chain connects TRBV10-3 to TRBJ1-2, with TRBD1 matching over 10 bases. The CDR3 spans 19 residues. V was clipped by 2 bases and J by 2 bases; unmatched bases: 14. The V gene's germline CDR1 is ENHRY and CDR2 SYGVKD. CDR3 sequence reads: CAISEGPGQGSGTNYGYTF. In DNA form, the CDR3 reads TGTGCCATCAGTGAGGGACCGGGACAGGGGTCGGGAACCAACTATGGCTACACCTTC.

The sample holds a few counts of this clone. V and J are TRBV4-1 and TRBJ1-1, with D hard to call. The CDR3 loop spans 15 amino acids. V lost 1 base and J 5 bases, leaving 14 bases between the germline ends. The germline CDR1 and CDR2 sequences are MGHRA and YSYEKL. This CDR3 reads CASSQGRTVRTEAFF. CDR3 nucleotides: TGCGCCAGCAGCCAAGGACGGACGGTGAGGACTGAAGCTTTCTTT.

The chain uses TRBV9 and TRBJ1-2, with 7 bases aligning to TRBD1. CDR3 length: 15 amino acids. Looked up from germline, CDR1 is SGDLS and CDR2 is YYNGEE. V shed 0 bases, J shed 2 bases, and the junction held 4 bases outside the gene matches. The CDR3 sequence is CASSVGSGGNYGYTF. DNA of the CDR3: TGTGCCAGCAGCGTAGGGTCAGGGGGAAACTATGGCTACACCTTC.

This clone rates as large (0.1 to 1%). The chain has TRBV28 and TRBJ1-3; tentatively, D is TRBD1 (6 bases). Per the germline V gene, CDR1 is MDHEN and CDR2 is SYDVKM. V shed 4 bases and J shed 9 bases, with 13 bases lying between them. The CDR3 runs 13 residues. The CDR3 DNA follows: TGTGCCAGCAGTTGGACAGCCTTGGGCACCATATATTTT. The encoded protein is CASSWTALGTIYF.

The gene calls are TRBV6-8 and TRBJ2-1; 7 bases are a match to TRBD1. From germline, CDR1 is MNHGY and CDR2 SAAAGT. The CDR3 runs to 12 residues. Losses at the gene ends were 6 bases for V and 9 bases for J; bases not matched to a gene: 5. CDR3 nucleotide sequence: TGTGCCAGCAGCCACAGGGGAGTTGAGCAGTTCTTC. Amino acids: CASSHRGVEQFF.

The chain is built from TRBV18 and TRBJ2-2; possible D gene TRBD2, 5 bases. CDR1 is KGHSH and CDR2 is LQKENI in the germline V gene. The V gene lost 1 base and the J gene lost 0 bases, with 12 bases spanning the gap. This CDR3 comprises 17 residues. This CDR3 is CASSPLLGRANTGELFF. For the CDR3, the DNA is TGTGCCAGCTCACCACTCCTAGGGAGAGCGAACACCGGGGAGCTGTTTTTT.

Only a few counts were recorded for this clone. The chain has TRBV9 and TRBJ2-2; 10 bases map to TRBD2. Germline lookup yields CDR1 SGDLS and CDR2 YYNGEE. This CDR3 region has 17 residues. V trimming: 0 bases; J trimming: 7 bases; junction bases outside the gene matches: 9. CDR3 sequence: CASSVGLAGAFGGELFF. Written as DNA, the CDR3 is TGTGCCAGCAGCGTAGGCCTAGCGGGGGCTTTTGGCGGGGAGCTGTTTTTT.

This clone was detected a few times. The chain recombines TRBV11-3 with TRBJ1-6; no reliable D call. The germline V gene encodes CDR1 SGHNT and CDR2 YENEEA. This CDR3 spans 14 amino acids. Trimming left V 1 base short and J 9 bases short, with 10 bases between. The DNA for the CDR3 is TGTGCCAGCAGCTTAGGTTCGGGAAGTTCACCCCTCCACTTT. Its translation: CASSLGSGSSPLHF.

This clone appeared a few times. This rearrangement joins TRBV6-8 to TRBJ1-2; 8 bases match TRBD1. Trimming cost V 4 bases and J 8 bases; bases outside gene matches: 6. This CDR3 has 13 residues. Germline V gene sequence: CDR1 MNHGY, CDR2 SAAAGT. CDR3 residues: CASSSGQGRGYTF. CDR3 nucleotide sequence: TGTGCCAGCAGTTCCGGACAGGGTCGGGGCTACACCTTC.

This clone was seen only a few times. The rearrangement links TRBV11-3 to TRBJ2-3; 9 bases line up with TRBD2. J lost 2 bases, V lost 2 bases, and 11 bases had no gene match. The CDR3 runs to 18 residues. The germline gives CDR1 SGHNT, CDR2 YENEEA. CDR3 sequence reads: CASSLRSGGPINTDTQYF. CDR3 nucleotide sequence: TGTGCCAGCAGCTTAAGAAGCGGGGGGCCGATAAACACAGATACGCAGTATTTT.

CDR3 in DNA: TGTGCCAGCAGCTATAGGGAGGTCACAGATACGCAGTATTTT. This codes for CASSYREVTDTQYF. V gene TRBV11-3 combines with J gene TRBJ2-3, with a possible D match to TRBD2 (6 bases). Germline loops: CDR1 SGHNT, CDR2 YENEEA. The length of the CDR3 is 14 residues. Trimming took off 4 bases at V and 2 bases at J, with 10 bases between the two ends.

The chain has TRBV29-1 and TRBJ1-2; 8 bases fit TRBD1. After removal of 5 bases from V and 0 bases from J, the junction contained 11 bases not matched to a gene. The germline V gene encodes CDR1 SQVTM and CDR2 ANQGSEA. This CDR3 comprises 16 residues. CDR3 nucleotides: TGCAGCGTTCGTGGTCAGGGGGCCCCCCCTAACTATGGCTACACCTTC. As protein: CSVRGQGAPPNYGYTF.

In this sample, this clone turned up once. The chain is built from TRBV29-1 and TRBJ2-3; TRBD1 might be the D (7 bases). With 7 bases removed from V and 5 bases from J, the gap between germline ends came to 13 bases. The CDR3 covers 12 residues. In germline, CDR1 is SQVTM, CDR2 ANQGSEA. The CDR3 DNA is TGCAGCGGCCAGGGGGGAGGAGATACGCAGTATTTT. Its protein product is CSGQGGGDTQYF.

This clone was observed a handful of times. This chain links TRBV27 with TRBJ2-1; no definite D call. V shed 4 bases and J shed 5 bases, with 18 bases lying between them. The CDR3 has 16 amino acids. Germline V gives CDR1 MNHEY, CDR2 SMNVEV (reference sequence). The CDR3 region is CASSSLESTAHNEQFF. CDR3 nucleotides: TGTGCCAGCAGTTCCCTCGAGTCGACCGCTCACAATGAGCAGTTCTTC.

Only a few counts were recorded for this clone. The chain combines TRBV11-3 with TRBJ2-7, with 7 bases identical to TRBD1. This CDR3 has 14 residues. V shed 5 bases and J 4 bases; nucleotides not matched to a gene: 8. Germline V gene data show CDR1 as SGHNT and CDR2 as YENEEA. The CDR3 spells CASSDTGTVYEQYF. In DNA form, the CDR3 reads TGTGCCAGCAGCGATACCGGGACAGTGTACGAGCAGTACTTC.

This clone has more than one count but fewer than ten. The V gene is TRBV9, the J gene TRBJ2-7; TRBD1 agrees at 9 bases. Germline V gene data show CDR1 as SGDLS and CDR2 as YYNGEE. J was trimmed by 2 bases and V by 3 bases; bases with no gene match: 6. The CDR3 extends over 15 amino acids. The CDR3 sequence: CASSAGQGMTYEQYF. In DNA, the CDR3 is TGTGCCAGCAGCGCCGGACAGGGGATGACCTACGAGCAGTACTTC.

This clone was detected a few times. The gene calls are TRBV6-8 and TRBJ1-2; D is unclear. Germline V gene sequence: CDR1 MNHGY, CDR2 SAAAGT. V lost 7 bases and J lost 0, with 6 bases in between. The CDR3 consists of 12 residues. The CDR3 DNA reads as TGTGCCAGCACAGGACCTAACTATGGCTACACCTTC. Translating gives CASTGPNYGYTF.

The sample holds a few counts of this clone. The chain has TRBV11-3 and TRBJ2-7; TRBD2 matches 7 bases. The CDR3 runs 14 residues. V was clipped by 3 bases and J by 3 bases; unmatched bases: 5. Germline V gene lookup returns CDR1 SGHNT and CDR2 YENEEA. The CDR3 is CASSLALASYEQYF. The CDR3 bases are TGTGCCAGCAGCTTGGCACTAGCGAGCTACGAGCAGTACTTC.

J is TRBJ1-4 and V is TRBV19; D is undetermined. V was trimmed by 5 bases and J by 5 bases, leaving 15 bases between them. The CDR3 is made up of 15 amino acids. The V gene's germline CDR1 is LNHDA and CDR2 SQIVND (reference sequence). CDR3 nucleotides: TGTGCCAGTAGTCCGGAGCCCAGTTTCAATGAAAAACTGTTTTTT. Translation gives CASSPEPSFNEKLFF.